This T cell receptor (beta chain) was sequenced in a study of T cell repertoires in cytomegalovirus infection. Study overall: It can be stated that public TCR beta signatures indicated CMV infection as well as a matching HLA type.

TCRdb redid the calling of the reads with MiXCR, one entry per CDR3 protein. The sample contains 450,000 to 600,000 distinct CDR3 sequences, about 11% of which appear only once. V lost 6 bases to trimming and J lost 3 bases, with 12 bases between them. Germline V gene lookup returns CDR1 MNHNS and CDR2 SASEGT. The CDR3 loop spans 13 amino acids. This clonotype was seen many times. Its antigen remains unidentified. Study-level points and caveats: Pooled public TCR beta family frequency picked out CMV carriers with the relevant HLA.

The gene calls are TRBV6-1 and TRBJ2-7, with D possibly matching TRBD2 (6 bases). The sequenced sample was PBMCs. The receptor was derived from a human donor in good health (CMV status not recorded). Some clones in this sample may be carry-over from other donors' samples. The CDR3 nucleotides are TGTGCCAGCAGGAAGGAGGGGTTCTACGAGCAGTACTTC. Translated: CASRKEGFYEQYF.